A single sample gave rise to the 21 T cell receptor beta chains below, sequenced in a study of T-cell reconstitution after alpha-beta-depleted transplantation in children (dated by TCRdb to the mid-2010s). This specimen's treatment or condition label, per the study, means: allogeneic hematopoietic cell transplantation with graft depleted of TCRalphabeta T cells and CD19 B cells. Library construction relied on PCR. Sequencing took place on an Illumina HiSeq 2500. TCR libraries were prepared with molecular barcoding, using unique molecular identifiers to normalize TCRbeta repertoire quantification. Clones were called with MiXCR by TCRdb after fastp trimmed the public reads at Q25, and only in-frame beta chains were retained. Rows are combined by CDR3 protein, so each entry shows the most common genes and DNA. The sample profile shows tens of thousands of distinct CDR3 sequences; under 8% of them were found once. 5.5% to 8% of the sample lies in the top ten.

Material: PBMCs, mostly from graft donor cells, obtained 180 days after TCRalphabeta/CD19-depleted stem cell transplant. The source is a male patient aged 10 to 17 who had a stem cell transplant for acute myeloid leukemia, so the T cells may come from the graft donor.

At least ten counts were recorded for this clonotype. The V gene is TRBV11-2, the J gene TRBJ2-7; TRBD2 matches at 7 bases. CDR1 is SGHAT and CDR2 is FQNNGV in the germline V gene. Trimming cost V 5 bases and J 2 bases; bases outside gene matches: 9. There are 15 residues in the CDR3. This chain's CDR3 is CASSPLPLAAYEQYF. CDR3 sequence (DNA): TGTGCCAGCAGCCCGCTCCCCCTAGCGGCCTACGAGCAGTACTTC.

This clonotype was seen ten or more times. The rearrangement links TRBV27 to TRBJ1-1; D is undetermined. V dropped 2 bases and J dropped 1 base, with 2 bases sitting between them. This CDR3 comprises 12 residues. Looked up from germline, CDR1 is MNHEY and CDR2 is SMNVEV (reference sequence). CDR3 nucleotides: TGTGCCAGCAGTTTAAGGAACACTGAAGCTTTCTTT. Its translation: CASSLRNTEAFF.

At least ten counts were recorded for this clonotype. The chain carries TRBV5-5 and TRBJ1-5, with D perhaps matching TRBD1 (6 bases). V lost 3 bases and J 0 bases, leaving 13 bases between the germline ends. The germline CDR1 and CDR2 sequences are SGHKS and YYEKEE (reference sequence). The CDR3 spans 16 residues. In DNA form, the CDR3 reads TGTGCCAGCAGCTACCGGACAGAACATAGCAATCAGCCCCAGCATTTT. Its translation is CASSYRTEHSNQPQHF.

This clonotype was recorded at least ten times. The V and J genes are TRBV7-3 and TRBJ2-5; 14 bases fit TRBD2. The CDR3 runs 17 residues. Germline values: CDR1 SGHTA, CDR2 FQGTGA. V was pared by 4 bases and J by 7 bases, with 11 bases of the junction left unmatched. CDR3: CASSSRTGTSGRGTQYF. The CDR3 DNA follows: TGTGCCAGCAGCTCCCGAACCGGGACTAGCGGGAGAGGGACCCAGTACTTC.

In this sample, this clonotype turned up many times. The rearrangement joins TRBV20-1 to TRBJ2-5; 7 bases map to TRBD2. Germline lookup yields CDR1 DFQATT and CDR2 SNEGSKA (reference sequence). The length of the CDR3 is 13 residues. With V trimmed by 3 bases and J by 5 bases, 6 bases remained unmatched. CDR3: CSARATGGETQYF. CDR3 coding DNA: TGCAGTGCTAGGGCGACCGGGGGGGAGACCCAGTACTTC.

In its sample, this clonotype was seen many times. This sequence joins TRBV2 and TRBJ1-1; D possibly corresponds to TRBD1 (6 bases). Trimming took 7 bases from V and 5 from J, leaving 14 bases between them. This CDR3 spans 13 amino acids. In germline, CDR1 is SNHLY, CDR2 FYNNEI. The CDR3 protein is CASTEQGNTEAFF. DNA for the CDR3: TGTGCCAGCACCGAACAGGGTAATACTGAAGCTTTCTTT.

In this sample, this clonotype turned up many times. The V call is TRBV28, the J call TRBJ2-7, with D possibly TRBD1 on 5 matching bases. Trimming left V 8 bases short and J 3 bases short, with 11 bases between. Germline CDR1 MDHEN, CDR2 SYDVKM. The length of the CDR3 is 12 residues. CDR3 sequence: CASGRQYYEQYF. CDR3 sequence (DNA): TGTGCCAGCGGCAGACAGTACTACGAGCAGTACTTC.

This clonotype was seen ten or more times. This chain connects TRBV28 to TRBJ2-6; D not resolved. Germline values: CDR1 MDHEN, CDR2 SYDVKM. V lost 6 bases and J 0 bases, leaving 12 bases between the germline ends. The CDR3 loop spans 16 amino acids. The CDR3 is CASRGRLVSGANVLTF. DNA for the CDR3: TGTGCCAGCAGAGGACGGCTCGTCTCTGGGGCCAACGTCCTGACTTTC.

This clonotype appeared many times. This sequence joins TRBV28 and TRBJ2-1; D may be TRBD2 (5 bases). Germline V CDR1 and CDR2: MDHEN, SYDVKM. The length of the CDR3 is 13 residues. Trimming removed 3 bases from V and 6 bases from J, with 9 bases in between. The CDR3 DNA follows: TGTGCCAGCAGTTTTGGGAGCGCCAATGAGCAGTTCTTC. Amino acid sequence: CASSFGSANEQFF. The variable domain in full, with the rest retrieved from reference TRBV28 and TRBJ2-1, is DVKVTQSSRYLVKRTGEKVFLECVQDMDHENMFWYRQDPGLGLRLIYFSYDVKMKEKGDIPEGYSVSREKKERFSLILESASTNQTSMYLCASSFGSANEQFFGPGTRLTVL.

This clonotype was detected many times. This chain connects TRBV28 to TRBJ2-1, with 8 positions matching TRBD2. Trimming cost V 2 bases and J 7 bases; bases outside gene matches: 10. CDR1 is MDHEN, CDR2 SYDVKM, per germline. The CDR3 is made up of 16 amino acids. For the CDR3, the DNA is TGTGCCAGCAGTTTAAGGGCGCGGGGCGGGAGGAATGAGCAGTTCTTC. It is translated as CASSLRARGGRNEQFF. Together with reference TRBV28 and TRBJ2-1, the CDR3 gives the full variable domain: DVKVTQSSRYLVKRTGEKVFLECVQDMDHENMFWYRQDPGLGLRLIYFSYDVKMKEKGDIPEGYSVSREKKERFSLILESASTNQTSMYLCASSLRARGGRNEQFFGPGTRLTVL.

This clonotype was detected ten times or more. The chain links TRBV6-2 or TRBV6-3 to TRBJ2-1; D possibly corresponds to TRBD2 (6 bases). This CDR3 comprises 17 residues. V lost 0 bases, J lost 0 bases, and 12 bases lay in between. The germline V gene has CDR1 MNHEY and CDR2 SVGEGT. The CDR3 loop is CASSYSMGTVSYNEQFF. In nucleotides, the CDR3 is TGTGCCAGCAGTTACTCGATGGGGACTGTCTCCTACAATGAGCAGTTCTTC.

At least ten counts were recorded for this clonotype. This chain uses TRBV7-2 with TRBJ1-6; D is unresolved. V was cut by 0 bases and J by 6 bases, with 9 bases left in between. CDR3 length equals 15 residues. Per germline, CDR1 SGHTA and CDR2 FQGNSA. CDR3 residues: CASSLALAANSPLHF. CDR3 DNA sequence: TGTGCCAGCAGCTTAGCGCTGGCAGCTAATTCACCCCTCCACTTT.

This clonotype was seen at least ten times. This chain links TRBV19 with TRBJ2-5; D is unresolved. The CDR3 sequence is 13 residues long. Trimming left V 10 bases short and J 2 bases short, with 14 bases between. Germline CDR1 LNHDA, CDR2 SQIVND (reference sequence). The CDR3 region has the DNA TGTGCCACCCTAGTGGACGGACAAGAGACCCAGTACTTC. Translation: CATLVDGQETQYF.

There are many counts of this clonotype. The chain joins TRBV9 to TRBJ2-7; D is uncertain. The germline gives CDR1 SGDLS, CDR2 YYNGEE. This CDR3 has 14 amino acids. Deletions cut 0 bases from V and 5 bases from J, with 12 bases between. Here the CDR3 DNA reads TGTGCCAGCAGCGTAGGAGGCCCTCCGGACGAGCAGTACTTC. Translated, it gives CASSVGGPPDEQYF. Drawing the rest from reference TRBV9 and TRBJ2-7, the complete variable domain is DSGVTQTPKHLITATGQRVTLRCSPRSGDLSVYWYQQSLDQGLQFLIQYYNGEERAKGNILERFSAQQFPDLHSELNLSSLELGDSALYFCASSVGGPPDEQYFGPGTRLTVT.

This clonotype is classed as medium-sized. The chain uses TRBV4-3 and TRBJ2-1; 14 bases agree with TRBD2. The CDR3 is made up of 20 amino acids. In germline, CDR1 is LGHNA, CDR2 YSLEER. J lost 2 bases, V lost 0 bases, and 9 bases had no gene match. The CDR3 spells CASSQDVATSGRATYNEQFF. The CDR3 coding sequence is TGCGCCAGCAGCCAAGATGTTGCGACTAGCGGGAGGGCCACCTACAATGAGCAGTTCTTC.

This clonotype was recorded at least ten times. The chain uses TRBV2 and TRBJ2-7; D not certain. From germline, CDR1 is SNHLY and CDR2 FYNNEI. CDR3 size: 10 residues. The V end was cut by 4 bases, the J end by 3 bases, with 1 base between. The CDR3 loop is CASSGYEQYF. Here the CDR3 DNA reads TGTGCCAGCAGTGGCTACGAGCAGTACTTC.

This clonotype was seen many times. The CDR3 sequence is CASRTPGIGEQFF. The CDR3 nucleotides are TGTGCCAGCAGAACACCGGGAATAGGTGAGCAGTTCTTC. V and J are TRBV27 and TRBJ2-1; D possibly corresponds to TRBD2 (5 bases). This CDR3 contains 13 residues. Germline assignment: CDR1 MNHEY and CDR2 SMNVEV (reference sequence). V dropped 6 bases and J dropped 9 bases, with 15 bases sitting between them.

In this sample, this clonotype turned up many times. The rearrangement joins TRBV28 to TRBJ2-7; D is uncertain. Germline V lookup: CDR1 MDHEN, CDR2 SYDVKM. CDR3 length equals 11 residues. V shed 6 bases and J shed 5 bases, with 8 bases lying between them. CDR3 sequence: CASSTYNEQYF. The CDR3 coding sequence is TGTGCCAGCAGCACCTATAACGAGCAGTACTTC.

This clonotype is medium-sized. The chain's CDR3 is CASSPLMDTFNSPLHF. The CDR3 nucleotides read TGTGCCAGCAGCCCGTTAATGGACACCTTTAATTCACCCCTCCACTTT. The chain is built from TRBV3-1 and TRBJ1-6; D is perhaps TRBD1 (5 bases). The V gene lost 4 bases and the J gene lost 6 bases, with 16 bases spanning the gap. Germline-derived CDR1 and CDR2 are LGHDT and YNNKEL (reference sequence). The CDR3 runs to 16 residues.

This clonotype has at least ten counts. The gene calls are TRBV5-1 and TRBJ1-3; 8 positions match TRBD1. V lost 4 bases and J lost 4; bases outside the gene matches: 7. Germline CDR1 is SGHRS and CDR2 is YFSETQ. This CDR3 comprises 15 residues. CDR3 nucleotide sequence: TGCGCCAGCAGCCCCTCGACAGGGGAAGGAAACACCATATATTTT. It encodes CASSPSTGEGNTIYF. The full variable domain, in which reference TRBV5-1 and TRBJ1-3 provide the parts outside the CDR3, is KAGVTQTPRYLIKTRGQQVTLSCSPISGHRSVSWYQQTPGQGLQFLFEYFSETQRNKGNFPGRFSGRQFSNSRSEMNVSTLELGDSALYLCASSPSTGEGNTIYFGEGSWLTVV.

This clonotype was picked up many times. The chain uses TRBV29-1 and TRBJ2-7; D tentatively fits TRBD1 or TRBD2 (5 bases each). V was cut by 2 bases and J by 7 bases, with 12 bases left in between. The V gene's germline CDR1 is SQVTM and CDR2 ANQGSEA. The CDR3 contains 12 residues. The CDR3 bases are TGCAGCGTTGAAAACGTCGGGACGGAGCAGTACTTC. Amino acid sequence: CSVENVGTEQYF.